There are a few counts of the clone carrying this T cell receptor (beta chain). These data originate in a study of blood T cell repertoires in COVID-19. For the study at large: The study drew acute and convalescent COVID-19 samples from the United States, Italy and Spain.

Using immunoSEQ multiplex PCR, the repertoire was profiled, and TCRdb retains in-frame clones only, with some absent. The sample lists 270,000 or so clones; roughly 93% were seen once. V dropped 0 bases and J dropped 8 bases, with 13 bases sitting between them. Germline V gives CDR1 SGHVS, CDR2 FNYEAQ. The CDR3 totals 15 residues. Participant-reported clinical history was the basis for cohort assignment. V and J are TRBV7-6 and TRBJ1-4; the D is unclear. Sequencing input: PBMCs or T cells enriched from blood (not recorded which). The sequence was obtained from a woman in her thirties or forties with acute COVID-19. For the CDR3, the DNA is TGTGCCAGCAGCTTAGCTGGTATACACGGGGAAAAACTGTTTTTT. Protein sequence: CASSLAGIHGEKLFF.